This T cell receptor beta chain was retrieved from a study of blood T cell repertoires in COVID-19. With V trimmed by 6 bases and J by 4 bases, 11 bases remained unmatched. Germline V lookup: CDR1 MDHEN, CDR2 SYDVKM. The CDR3 totals 16 residues. Original analysis: The assay estimated nucleated cells by amplifying reference gene primers. Sequencing used immunoSEQ multiplex PCR; TCRdb keeps in-frame clones, though not all of them. D and trimming come from the DNA, and the V and J calls and clone size come from that table. Among some 240,000 clones, around 82% were seen once, and the ten largest hold 9.5% to 15%.

The TCR sequence derives from a human donor in a cohort sampled during active COVID-19. J is TRBJ2-7 and V is TRBV28; 11 nucleotides align to TRBD2. Material: peripheral blood. CDR3 region: CASSLPGTSGSYEQYF. The CDR3 coding sequence is TGTGCCAGCAGCCTACCCGGGACTAGCGGTTCATACGAGCAGTACTTC.